These T cell receptor beta chains were read from a single sample in a study of shared clonotypes between healthy human individuals. This table comes from immunoSEQ multiplex PCR, and its TCRdb copy is limited to in-frame clones, with some not included. Among roughly 720,000 clones, about 90% were seen once, and the ten largest hold 34%. The sequenced material came from memory CD8+ T cells from PBMCs. The receptors shown here come from a man between 18 and 35 years old in good health. Some clones in this sample may be carry-over from other donors' samples. Both conserved end residues are part of each CDR3.

v_gene	j_gene	len	CDR3aa
TRBV19	TRBJ2-7	15	CASSIYWRGPYEQYF
TRBV4-1	TRBJ2-2	15	CASNPTYRVTGELFF
TRBV15	TRBJ2-7	13	CATSRRTGPEQYF
TRBV28	TRBJ1-5	13	CASWAGGNQPQHF
TRBV21-1	TRBJ2-3	15	CASSKAREFPDTQYF
TRBV5-6	TRBJ2-7	14	CASSPGGGWYEQYF
TRBV11-2	TRBJ2-7	14	CASSGRLGDYEQYF
TRBV13	TRBJ2-3	14	CASGEGLTADTQYF
TRBV6-4	TRBJ2-1	13	CASSTLPYNEQFF
TRBV4-2	TRBJ1-3	16	CASSQDTGGRGNTIYF
TRBV21-1	TRBJ2-6	18	CASSTHRRQGTGANVLTF
TRBV14	TRBJ2-1	17	CASSQDSEYDALQGQFF
TRBV19	TRBJ1-5	15	CASSWALGAGQPQHF
TRBV27	TRBJ1-5	15	CASSFGQGSNQPQHF
TRBV7-9	TRBJ2-1	16	CASSLLSGGPYNEQFF
TRBV6-1	TRBJ1-1	13	CASSHRGNTEAFF
TRBV29-1	TRBJ1-1	13	CSVDTGENTEAFF
TRBV5-8	TRBJ2-7	14	CASSLGGVAYEQYF
TRBV10-1	TRBJ1-1	15	CASSDRDRGSTEAFF
TRBV9	TRBJ2-3	15	CASSPGAGLGNTQYF
TRBV7-8	TRBJ1-1	15	CASSPAGQGGTEAFF
TRBV4-3	TRBJ2-5	13	CASSQDWEETQYF
TRBV5-6	TRBJ2-7	15	CASTRPGGQNYEQYF
TRBV19	TRBJ1-2	14	CASSPRTGRDGYTF
TRBV28	.	13	CASSSVDGYEQYF
TRBV7-3	TRBJ1-1	14	CASSATGANTEAFF
TRBV5-1	TRBJ2-3	17	CASSWVLAGGPRDTQYF
TRBV28	TRBJ1-3	16	CASSSPVARYGNTIYF
TRBV6-1	TRBJ1-3	14	CASAGQVSGNTIYF
TRBV19	TRBJ2-7	15	CASSKYETYLYEQYF
TRBV20-1	TRBJ2-1	11	CTPVLWNEQFF